The source of this T cell receptor (beta chain) is a study of Graves' ophthalmopathy and Graves' hyperthyroidism. As the template, RNA transcripts were used to amplify TCR beta CDR3 regions. Amplification began with first-round RT-PCR using HTBI primers, then second-round multiplex PCR was performed. MiXCR, run by TCRdb on the multiplex PCR reads, gives a single entry per CDR3 protein. The table has around 1.1 million distinct CDR3 sequences, about 40% seen once; the top ten hold around 10%. CDR1 MGHDK and CDR2 SYGVNS come from the germline V gene. This CDR3 contains 15 residues. Trimming removed 6 bases from V and 5 bases from J; junction bases left unmatched: 11. Aged 18 to 65, hyperthyroidism patients had new diagnoses of under 2 months' duration.

The sample was peripheral blood or thyroid tissue (not recorded which). This chain links TRBV25-1 with TRBJ1-1; the match to TRBD1 covers 8 bases. The sequence was obtained from an adult man with Graves' hyperthyroidism. The CDR3 DNA follows: TGTGCCAGCAGCCATCGGGACAGGAAAAGGACTGAAGCTTTCTTT. Translated: CASSHRDRKRTEAFF.